This TCR beta chain was captured in a study of blood T cell repertoires in COVID-19. Across the study: Sources were T cells, B-cell-depleted T cells, or PBMCs; the material itself was cDNA or gDNA.

The CDR3 length is 15 residues. Germline V gene lookup returns CDR1 SGHTA and CDR2 FQGNSA. V lost 5 bases to trimming and J lost 6 bases; unmatched junction nucleotides: 7. During active infection, Seattle patients enrolled and were then monitored through disease. As handled by the study authors: Using reference gene primer amplification, nucleated cell counts were estimated. This table comes from immunoSEQ multiplex PCR, and its TCRdb copy is limited to in-frame clones, with some not included. Clonal size and the V and J genes are those of that table, whereas D and trimming came from the DNA. The sample includes about 350,000 clones, roughly 89% seen only once; the top ten take approximately 10%.

This chain uses TRBV7-2 with TRBJ2-3; 11 bases are shared with TRBD1. The receptor was isolated from a young man with COVID-19, enrolled during active disease. Sequencing was done on a sample of peripheral blood. CDR3 loop: CASSPGTGGMDTQYF. The CDR3 DNA sequence: TGTGCCAGCAGCCCCGGGACAGGGGGTATGGATACGCAGTATTTT. Based on the CDR3 plus reference TRBV7-2 and TRBJ2-3, the full variable domain is GAGVSQSPSNKVTEKGKDVELRCDPISGHTALYWYRQSLGQGLEFLIYFQGNSAPDKSGLPSDRFSAERTGGSVSTLTIQRTQQEDSAVYLCASSPGTGGMDTQYFGPGTRLTVL.